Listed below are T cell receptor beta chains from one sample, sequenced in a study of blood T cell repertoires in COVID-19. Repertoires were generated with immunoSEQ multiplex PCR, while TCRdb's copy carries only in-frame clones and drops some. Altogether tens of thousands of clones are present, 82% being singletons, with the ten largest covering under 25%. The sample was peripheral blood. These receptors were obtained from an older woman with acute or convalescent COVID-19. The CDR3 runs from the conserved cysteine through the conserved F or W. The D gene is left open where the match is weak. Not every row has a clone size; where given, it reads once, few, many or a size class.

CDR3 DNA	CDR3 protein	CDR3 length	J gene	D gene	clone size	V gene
TGTGCCAGCAGCTCGCCGGTTTCAGGGGGCGCGGAGACCCAGTACTTC	CASSSPVSGGAETQYF	16	TRBJ2-5	TRBD1	-	TRBV5-4
TGTGCCAGCAAGGGAGTGGGAGACGGCTACACCTTC	CASKGVGDGYTF	12	TRBJ1-2	-	-	TRBV6-5
TGTGCCAGCGGAATTACAGCGAACACTGAAGCTTTCTTT	CASGITANTEAFF	13	TRBJ1-1	-	-	TRBV27
TGTGCCAGCAGCCAAGAACCGGCGGGGGGACTGGAAGAGACCCAGTACTTC	CASSQEPAGGLEETQYF	17	TRBJ2-5	TRBD2	-	TRBV4-2
TGTGCCAGCAGCTTGGGGGAGTACTCCTACAATGAGCAGTTCTTC	CASSLGEYSYNEQFF	15	TRBJ2-1	-	-	TRBV5-6
TGTGCCAGCAGTGATCGGGGGGGCCCTAGCACAGATACGCAGTATTTT	CASSDRGGPSTDTQYF	16	TRBJ2-3	TRBD2	once	TRBV2
TGTGCCAGCAGCTTGGACGGCTACGAGCAGTACTTC	CASSLDGYEQYF	12	TRBJ2-7	-	-	TRBV5-4
TGTGCCAGCAGCCCCGTCGGGGGTGAAGAGACCCAGTACTTC	CASSPVGGEETQYF	14	TRBJ2-5	-	-	TRBV7-2
TGTGCCAGCAGCGGTGGAGATGGCTACACCTTC	CASSGGDGYTF	11	TRBJ1-2	-	-	TRBV12-3/TRBV12-4
TGTGCCAGCAGTGAGGACCGGGGGGGTGAGACCCAGTACTTC	CASSEDRGGETQYF	14	TRBJ2-5	TRBD2	-	TRBV2
TGTGCCAGTGAGAACAGGGGGAATGAAAAACTGTTTTTT	CASENRGNEKLFF	13	TRBJ1-4	TRBD1	once	TRBV19
TGTGCCAGCAGCTTAGTCGGGTCGGAGACCCAGTACTTC	CASSLVGSETQYF	13	TRBJ2-5	-	-	TRBV11-3
TGTGCCACGCAAACCGGGACAGGGGGAAATGAGCAGTTCTTC	CATQTGTGGNEQFF	14	TRBJ2-1	TRBD1	-	TRBV11-2
TGCGCCAGCAGCCTGCAGGCCGACTATGGCTACACCTTC	CASSLQADYGYTF	13	TRBJ1-2	-	-	TRBV4-1
TGTGCCAGCAGTGGCTTTATGAACACTGAAGCTTTCTTT	CASSGFMNTEAFF	13	TRBJ1-1	-	few	TRBV6-2/TRBV6-3
TGTGCCAGCAGCTTATTGGGACAGGGGGTCTATGGCTACACCTTC	CASSLLGQGVYGYTF	15	TRBJ1-2	TRBD1	-	TRBV13
TGTGCCAGCAGCTATAACAGGGTGTCCGGGGAGCTGTTTTTT	CASSYNRVSGELFF	14	TRBJ2-2	-	-	TRBV5-6
TGTGCCAGCAGCTTAAAGACAGGGTGGACCTACGAGCAGTACTTC	CASSLKTGWTYEQYF	15	TRBJ2-7	TRBD1	few	TRBV7-2
TGTGCCAGCAGCTTAAGTCAGGGGAGCACAGATACGCAGTATTTT	CASSLSQGSTDTQYF	15	TRBJ2-3	-	-	TRBV7-3
TGTGCCAGCAGCTTAGGCGGGCCCGGGCCTGGGGAGCAGTTCTTC	CASSLGGPGPGEQFF	15	TRBJ2-1	-	-	TRBV7-6
TGTGCCAGCTCACCACCGAGCAATGAGCAGTTCTTC	CASSPPSNEQFF	12	TRBJ2-1	-	-	TRBV18
TGTGCCAGTAGTAAAATAGATAGTCGAAACAATGAGCAGTTCTTC	CASSKIDSRNNEQFF	15	TRBJ2-1	-	-	TRBV19
TGCGCCAGCAGCTCGATGTTGGGACAGAGCCCTTGGGGTGGCTACACCTTC	CASSSMLGQSPWGGYTF	17	TRBJ1-2	TRBD1	-	TRBV5-1
TGTGCCAGCCCGACAGGCAACACTGAAGCTTTCTTT	CASPTGNTEAFF	12	TRBJ1-1	-	-	TRBV6-7
TGCGCCAGCAGAGGGGGAACCGGGGAGCTGTTTTTT	CASRGGTGELFF	12	TRBJ2-2	-	once	TRBV5-1
TGTGCCAGCAGTGAGACTAGCGGGGGTCCCGGCGGGGAGCTGTTTTTT	CASSETSGGPGGELFF	16	TRBJ2-2	TRBD2	-	TRBV2
TGTGCCGGTAGACAGGGGGAAGACTATGGCTACACCTTC	CAGRQGEDYGYTF	13	TRBJ1-2	TRBD1	-	TRBV6-5
TGCGCCAGCAGCTTGGCCGCGGGAATAGGCTATGGCTACACCTTC	CASSLAAGIGYGYTF	15	TRBJ1-2	-	-	TRBV5-1
TGTGCCAGCAGGACAGGGGGGGGCTACGAGCAGTACTTC	CASRTGGGYEQYF	13	TRBJ2-7	TRBD1	-	TRBV2
TGTGCCAGCAGTGAAGCGGGCCAGAACACTGAAGCTTTCTTT	CASSEAGQNTEAFF	14	TRBJ1-1	-	-	TRBV6-1
TGTGCCAGCAGCTTATTAGGTACCGCGGGGACTGAAGCTTTCTTT	CASSLLGTAGTEAFF	15	TRBJ1-1	-	once	TRBV7-9
TGTGCCAGCAGTAACCCGATCTTAGACTCGGCGGACACTGAAGCTTTCTTT	CASSNPILDSADTEAFF	17	TRBJ1-1	-	-	TRBV6-2/TRBV6-3
TGCGCCAGCAGTCGGGTTCAGGGGGAAAAACTGTTTTTT	CASSRVQGEKLFF	13	TRBJ1-4	-	-	TRBV4-3
TGTGCCAGTGGACAGGGAGAGGTTACATCTGGGGAAAAACTGTTTTTT	CASGQGEVTSGEKLFF	16	TRBJ1-4	TRBD1	-	TRBV5-8
TGTGCCAGCAGCTTAGCAACGGGTTTGTGGTTC	CASSLATGLWF	11	TRBJ2-7	-	-	TRBV7-8
TGTGCCATCAGTGAGATCTCGGGGGGGGCTCTTGACAATGAGCAGTTCTTC	CAISEISGGALDNEQFF	17	TRBJ2-1	TRBD2	-	TRBV10-3
TGCGCCAGCAGTCGTGACAGGGGATACGCAGATACGCAGTATTTT	CASSRDRGYADTQYF	15	TRBJ2-3	TRBD1	-	TRBV5-1
TGTGCTAGTGGTTCCATGACAGGATATACCGGGGAGCTGTTTTTT	CASGSMTGYTGELFF	15	TRBJ2-2	-	-	TRBV12-5
TGTGCCAACCCGACAGGGGCGTTCTCTGGGGCCAACGTCCTGACTTTC	CANPTGAFSGANVLTF	16	TRBJ2-6	TRBD1	-	TRBV7-2
TGTGCCAGCAGTGAAGTCGTGTTAGTTGGGGCAGCTTTCTTT	CASSEVVLVGAAFF	14	TRBJ1-1	-	-	TRBV2